Presented here are 27 T cell receptor beta chains from one specimen sequenced in a study of blood T cell repertoires in COVID-19. The protocol was immunoSEQ multiplex PCR, while the TCRdb copy is restricted to in-frame clones and leaves out a portion. The sample includes approximately 260,000 clones, nearly 90% of them seen just once. The specimen was peripheral blood. The receptors stem from a woman aged 55-75 years with COVID-19, enrolled during active disease.

The genes are TRBV5-1 and TRBJ1-2; D is possibly TRBD1 (5 bases). The CDR3 covers 15 residues. V was shortened by 0 bases and J by 4 bases, with 13 bases between the two germline ends. The germline V gene encodes CDR1 SGHRS and CDR2 YFSETQ. The CDR3 sequence is CASSLVFGGLYGYTF. In nucleotides, the CDR3 is TGCGCCAGCAGCTTGGTGTTCGGGGGACTCTATGGCTACACCTTC.

V is TRBV7-9 and J is TRBJ2-7; the match to TRBD1 covers 7 bases. The CDR3 totals 14 residues. Germline CDR1 is SEHNR and CDR2 is FQNEAQ (reference sequence). Unmatched junction bases numbered 6, after V lost 5 bases and J lost 2 bases. The CDR3 loop is CASSLGQKTYEQYF. The CDR3 nucleotides are TGTGCCAGCAGCCTGGGACAGAAGACCTACGAGCAGTACTTC.

The V gene is TRBV27, the J gene TRBJ1-5, with no clear D. Trimming removed 5 bases at V and 6 bases at J, with 17 bases between. Germline V gene lookup returns CDR1 MNHEY and CDR2 SMNVEV (reference sequence). The CDR3 length is 15 residues. Here the CDR3 reads CASSAGRPRGQPQHF. The CDR3, as DNA: TGTGCCAGCAGTGCCGGACGCCCTCGGGGTCAGCCCCAGCATTTT.

The rearrangement joins TRBV3-1 (or the pseudogene TRBV3-2) to TRBJ1-1; weak D call: TRBD1 (5 bases). With 1 base removed from V and 4 bases from J, the gap between germline ends came to 19 bases. Germline assignment: CDR1 LGHDT and CDR2 YNNKEL (reference sequence). The CDR3 consists of 17 residues. The CDR3 protein is CASSQAPRRGGGTEAFF. CDR3 DNA: TGTGCCAGCAGCCAAGCTCCGCGTCGGGGGGGAGGCACTGAAGCTTTCTTT.

V is TRBV10-3 and J is TRBJ1-1, with 9 bases lining up with TRBD1. With 4 bases clipped from V and 1 base from J, the junction kept 13 bases outside the gene matches. CDR1 is ENHRY and CDR2 is SYGVKD in the germline V gene. The CDR3 contains 18 residues. CDR3 sequence (DNA): TGTGCCATCAGTGTGATGAAAGGACAGGGGATCGCGAACACTGAAGCTTTCTTT. As protein: CAISVMKGQGIANTEAFF.

CDR3 region: CASSSRTGFLATNEKLFF. CDR3 bases: TGTGCCAGCAGTTCACGGACAGGCTTCCTTGCAACTAATGAAAAACTGTTTTTT. The chain recombines TRBV6-2 or TRBV6-3 with TRBJ1-4; 7 nucleotides align to TRBD1. Germline-derived CDR1 and CDR2 are MNHEY and SVGEGT. The junction had 11 bases not matched to a gene; V was cut back by 4 bases and J by 0 bases. CDR3 length: 18 residues.

This chain links TRBV6-5 with TRBJ2-2, with 8 bases aligning to TRBD2. CDR1 is MNHEY and CDR2 is SVGAGI in the germline V gene. V was pared by 6 bases and J by 5 bases, with 2 bases of the junction left unmatched. This CDR3 has 13 amino acids. The chain's CDR3 is CASRPGGTGELFF. Written as DNA, the CDR3 is TGTGCCAGCAGACCGGGGGGGACCGGGGAGCTGTTTTTT.

This chain joins TRBV27 and TRBJ1-2; no firm D call. This CDR3 is 15 amino acids long. V shed 2 bases and J shed 4 bases, with 14 bases lying between them. CDR1 MNHEY and CDR2 SMNVEV come from the germline V gene (reference sequence). The CDR3 sequence is CASSLRPGNIYGYTF. The DNA for the CDR3 is TGTGCCAGCAGTTTAAGGCCGGGGAATATCTATGGCTACACCTTC.

The DNA of the CDR3 is TGTGCCAGCAGCTCCTCAGGGGGATCAGAGACCCAGTACTTC. It translates to CASSSSGGSETQYF. The chain employs TRBV7-3 and TRBJ2-5; 7 nucleotides align to TRBD1. V lost 4 bases to trimming and J lost 4 bases; unmatched junction nucleotides: 6. The CDR3 is 14 amino acids. Germline CDR1 is SGHTA and CDR2 is FQGTGA.

The chain employs TRBV12-3 or TRBV12-4 and TRBJ2-1, with TRBD1 identical over 10 bases. The CDR3 consists of 13 residues. With 6 bases clipped from V and 5 bases from J, the junction kept 1 base outside the gene matches. The CDR3 spells CASRGTGDNEQFF. Here the CDR3 DNA reads TGTGCCAGCAGGGGGACAGGGGACAATGAGCAGTTCTTC.

This chain uses TRBV4-1 with TRBJ1-3, with D hard to call. Trimming removed 0 bases at V and 0 bases at J, with 6 bases between. The CDR3 is made up of 15 amino acids. CDR1 MGHRA and CDR2 YSYEKL come from the germline V gene. CDR3 protein: CASSQEQSSGNTIYF. For the CDR3, the DNA is TGCGCCAGCAGCCAAGAACAGAGCTCTGGAAACACCATATATTTT.

The chain couples TRBV6-5 to TRBJ1-3; D is ambiguous. The germline V gene encodes CDR1 MNHEY and CDR2 SVGAGI. V gave up 6 bases and J gave up 0 bases, with 6 bases separating them. This CDR3 is 13 amino acids long. The CDR3: CASRTGSGNTIYF. Here the CDR3 DNA reads TGTGCCAGCAGAACGGGCTCTGGAAACACCATATATTTT.

V usage is TRBV29-1 and J usage is TRBJ2-7; the D is unclear. CDR3 length: 13 amino acids. Per the germline V gene, CDR1 is SQVTM and CDR2 is ANQGSEA. Between the trimmed V and J ends, which lost 4 bases and 0 bases, there was a span of 10 bases. CDR3 sequence reads: CSVGQVLSYEQYF. For the CDR3, the DNA is TGCAGCGTTGGGCAGGTTCTCTCCTACGAGCAGTACTTC.

The chain recombines TRBV6-6 with TRBJ2-7; 12 nucleotides agree with TRBD2. V shed 5 bases, J shed 4 bases, and the junction held 3 bases outside the gene matches. This CDR3 spans 14 amino acids. Germline V gene data show CDR1 as MNHNY and CDR2 as SVGAGI (reference sequence). The CDR3 protein is CASSRGTSGYEQYF. The CDR3 nucleotides read TGTGCCAGCAGTCGGGGGACTAGCGGGTACGAGCAGTACTTC.

CDR3 coding DNA: TGTGCCAGCAGCTTGGATGGGGGCATCTATGGCTACACCTTC. Translation: CASSLDGGIYGYTF. The chain joins TRBV5-6 to TRBJ1-2; the D gene is possibly TRBD1 (6 bases). The germline gives CDR1 SGHDT, CDR2 YYEEEE. The CDR3 sequence is 14 residues long. The germline V and J ends were trimmed by 0 bases and 4 bases, with 10 bases remaining between them. The variable domain in full, completed from reference TRBV5-6 and TRBJ1-2, reads DAGVTQSPTHLIKTRGQQVTLRCSPKSGHDTVSWYQQALGQGPQFIFQYYEEEERQRGNFPDRFSGHQFPNYSSELNVNALLLGDSALYLCASSLDGGIYGYTFGSGTRLTVV.

The chain links TRBV19 to TRBJ1-1; 9 bases line up with TRBD1. V trimming: 5 bases; J trimming: 3 bases; junction bases outside the gene matches: 4. This CDR3 spans 14 amino acids. CDR1 LNHDA and CDR2 SQIVND come from the germline V gene (reference sequence). This CDR3 is CASSPWTGDTEAFF. In DNA, the CDR3 is TGTGCCAGTAGTCCCTGGACAGGGGACACTGAAGCTTTCTTT.

This chain links TRBV19 with TRBJ2-2; D might be TRBD2 (6 bases). This CDR3 has 15 residues. Germline values: CDR1 LNHDA, CDR2 SQIVND (reference sequence). Between the trimmed V and J ends, which lost 10 bases and 4 bases, there was a span of 19 bases. CDR3 sequence: CATTSGGLSTGELFF. As DNA, the CDR3 is TGTGCCACTACCTCTGGGGGACTGAGCACCGGGGAGCTGTTTTTT.

This clone is a singleton in its sample. The chain recombines TRBV11-2 with TRBJ2-7, with 9 positions matching TRBD2. The germline V gene encodes CDR1 SGHAT and CDR2 FQNNGV. The CDR3 loop spans 15 amino acids. The junction had 3 bases not matched to a gene; V was cut back by 0 bases and J by 3 bases. CDR3 sequence: CASSLDSGGLYEQYF. In nucleotides, the CDR3 is TGTGCCAGCAGCTTAGATAGCGGGGGCCTCTACGAGCAGTACTTC.

The chain uses TRBV5-1 and TRBJ2-2; D might be TRBD2 (5 bases). The length of the CDR3 is 14 residues. Germline assignment: CDR1 SGHRS and CDR2 YFSETQ. Trimming stripped 3 bases from V and 7 bases from J, with 13 bases between. DNA of the CDR3: TGCGCCAGCAGCTCGACTACTCACGGCGGGGAGCTGTTTTTT. Its translation: CASSSTTHGGELFF.

The chain employs TRBV30 and TRBJ2-1; 7 bases match TRBD2. Germline-derived CDR1 and CDR2 are GTSNPN and SVGIG (reference sequence). The CDR3 extends over 15 amino acids. V shed 5 bases, J shed 1 base, and the junction held 8 bases outside the gene matches. The CDR3 nucleotides are TGTGCCTGGTGGGTAGCGGGCAAATCCTACAATGAGCAGTTCTTC. Translation gives CAWWVAGKSYNEQFF. Together with reference TRBV30 and TRBJ2-1, the CDR3 gives the full variable domain: SQTIHQWPATLVQPVGSPLSLECTVEGTSNPNLYWYRQAAGRGLQLLFYSVGIGQISSEVPQNLSASRPQDRQFILSSKKLLLSDSGFYLCAWWVAGKSYNEQFFGPGTRLTVL.

The rearrangement uses TRBV9 and TRBJ2-4; the match to TRBD2 covers 7 bases. Germline trimming cut 0 bases from V and 8 bases from J; bases unmatched to any gene: 8. Looked up from germline, CDR1 is SGDLS and CDR2 is YYNGEE. This CDR3 has 15 residues. The CDR3 region is CASSVGVGRGDIQYF. As DNA, the CDR3 is TGTGCCAGCAGCGTAGGGGTAGGCCGGGGGGACATTCAGTACTTC.

V gene TRBV2 combines with J gene TRBJ1-6, with D uncertain. Trimming removed 4 bases at V and 7 bases at J, with 14 bases between. The CDR3 spans 15 residues. Germline assignment: CDR1 SNHLY and CDR2 FYNNEI. The CDR3, as DNA: TGTGCCAGCAGTGTAGGAGGGCTCCGCAATTCACCCCTCCACTTT. Amino acids: CASSVGGLRNSPLHF.

The chain recombines TRBV4-1 with TRBJ1-2, with 10 bases matching TRBD1. The CDR3 has 14 amino acids. After removal of 7 bases from V and 8 bases from J, the junction contained 10 bases not matched to a gene. Germline values: CDR1 MGHRA, CDR2 YSYEKL. CDR3 region: CASTGGQGKSGYTF. The CDR3 DNA follows: TGCGCCAGCACGGGGGGACAGGGGAAGAGCGGCTACACCTTC.

The chain uses TRBV11-2 and TRBJ2-4; tentative D call: TRBD2 (5 bases). This CDR3 has 13 residues. Germline CDR1 reads SGHAT; CDR2 reads FQNNGV. The V end was cut by 5 bases, the J end by 7 bases, with 12 bases between. The CDR3 nucleotides read TGTGCCAGCAGCCGAGATAGAGGGAACATTCAGTACTTC. Its protein product is CASSRDRGNIQYF.

This sequence joins TRBV11-1 and TRBJ1-1; TRBD1 is a possible D gene (6 bases). V lost 1 base and J lost 7, with 7 bases in between. The CDR3 runs to 12 residues. Germline CDR1 reads SGHAT; CDR2 reads FQDESV (reference sequence). The CDR3 is CASSLDRDEAFF. The CDR3, as DNA: TGTGCCAGCAGCTTAGACAGGGATGAAGCTTTCTTT.

The CDR3 loop reads CASTMGGTSTDTQYF. The CDR3 DNA reads as TGCGCCAGCACCATGGGGGGAACGAGCACAGATACGCAGTATTTT. V and J are TRBV5-1 and TRBJ2-3; D possibly corresponds to TRBD2 (6 bases). The V gene's germline CDR1 is SGHRS and CDR2 YFSETQ. The CDR3 sequence is 15 residues long. Trimming removed 6 bases at V and 0 bases at J, with 14 bases between.

The rearrangement uses TRBV5-6 and TRBJ1-4; TRBD1 agrees at 7 bases. V lost 0 bases to trimming and J lost 4 bases; unmatched junction nucleotides: 6. Germline loops: CDR1 SGHDT, CDR2 YYEEEE. This CDR3 contains 16 residues. As DNA, the CDR3 is TGTGCCAGCAGCTTGGGGGCAGGGGGTTTTAATGAAAAACTGTTTTTT. Its protein is CASSLGAGGFNEKLFF.